This T cell receptor beta chain was documented in a study of T cell clones after liver transplantation (dated by TCRdb to the late 2010s). Regarding the complete study: ITN030ST, the source of the samples, was a randomized trial that attempted immunosuppression withdrawal within 2 years of liver transplantation. After a pre-transplant mixed lymphocyte reaction, TCRbeta sequencing was used to pinpoint donor-reactive T cell clones, which were subsequently tracked in post-transplant blood. Third party-reactive TCRbeta sequences were also identified from pre-transplant MLRs to serve as an antigen-independent comparator for donor-reactive sequences. Three of the eight recipients were HCV-positive; the others were transplanted for non-autoimmune, non-viral indications. No induction therapy was given to the subjects, and standard immunosuppression was administered until randomization at 12-24 months post-transplant. Tolerance was defined as complete immunosuppression withdrawal for at least one year with no rise in liver enzymes beyond twice the upper limit of normal. Blood samples were taken pre-transplant, pre-randomization before withdrawal, and post-randomization after full withdrawal or failed withdrawal. A cohort of 8 liver transplant recipients was studied, of whom 3 were classified as tolerant and 5 as non-tolerant.

General findings and caveats noted by the study authors: The decline in donor-reactive sequences exceeded the decline in third party-reactive sequences, suggesting partial antigen-specific deletion that was unrelated to withdrawal success. After accounting for repertoire turnover, donor-reactive detection was significantly reduced in 7 of 8 subjects for CD4 and 8 of 8 for CD8. Since no allograft tissue specimens were available, donor-reactive T cells may have migrated into the graft instead of being deleted. In two subjects, low numbers of available donor cells limited the measurable donor-reactive repertoire. A significant post-transplant decrease in circulating donor-reactive CD4 TCRbeta sequences was observed in 5 of 8 subjects, irrespective of tolerance or HCV status. Conclusions were preliminary, limited by small, heterogeneous patient numbers and non-standardized post-transplant time points.

Unstimulated PBMCs, after thawing, were stained for CD3, CD4 and CD8 and then FACS-sorted into CD3+CD4+ and CD3+CD8+ populations. Randomization to immunosuppression withdrawal applied to every one of the 8 studied subjects. The Qiagen DNeasy Blood and Tissue Kit was used for genomic DNA isolation. The sample holds one count of this clone. Its specific antigen is unknown. A junction end diverges from the germline sequence, so it may reflect a read error. Inclusive of the bounding cysteine and phenylalanine, the CDR3 is 16 residues long. The DNA shown is the 48-base CDR3, in frame from base 1. According to the germline V gene (reference sequence), CDR1 reads MNHEY and CDR2 reads SMNVEV. Using immunoSEQ, frozen genomic DNA was subjected to high-throughput TCRbeta CDR3 sequencing, a process that included PCR amplification, mapping, bias correction and internal controls. The source study handled its data this way. Only productive rearrangements were retained, with each unique TCRbeta sequence defined by its CDR3 nucleotide sequence together with its V and J gene. A sequence counted as donor-reactive only if the sequence showed at least 5-fold expansion in CFSE-low cells compared with unstimulated pre-transplant cells and had a frequency of at least 0.01%. To ensure at least 90% detection power, minimum frequency thresholds were set for each subject based on that subject's lowest-template unstimulated sample. Repertoire turnover was measured by Jensen-Shannon divergence between the top 1000 TCRbeta sequences post- and pre-transplant. Two-sided Fisher's exact tests were used to test for changes in how often donor-reactive sequences were detected. Sourced from immuneACCESS, this table was stored by TCRdb with only in-frame sequences that have V and J called. A share of the clones is absent; for the studies checked, an unresolved V gene accounts for under half, and the remainder has no known explanation. V and J calls and clone size are as listed in that table; D and trimming were resolved from the DNA. The sample yields 55,000 to 75,000 clones; 92% were counted once. The ten top clones hold over 0.75% of the sample.

The sequencing used CD4+ T cells from blood, collected roughly 25 months after liver transplant. The source is a human patient who received a liver transplant. It is possible that, after a transplant, some T cells come from the graft donor. Rearrangement joined TRBV27 to TRBJ1-1, and TRBD1 matches 9 of the central bases. Read as DNA, the sequence is TGTGCCAGCAGTTTATCCCGAGGGACAGGGAACTCTGAAGCTTTCTTT. The resulting protein is CASSLSRGTGNSEAFF.